These 14 T cell receptor beta chains were all obtained from the same sample, sequenced in a study of shared clonotypes between healthy human individuals. Libraries were prepared by immunoSEQ multiplex PCR; TCRdb keeps only in-frame clonotypes and omits some of them. In the table there are under 600,000 clones, about 97% of which are singletons. The sequencing sample was made of naive CD4+ T cells sorted from blood. Documented subset: CD45RA+ positively selected. Receptors originate from a woman aged 25 to 45 in good health.

The CDR3 bases are TGTGCCAGCTCACCAGGGACTAGCGGGAGCGTGGATACGCAGTATTTT. Translating it yields CASSPGTSGSVDTQYF. The chain joins TRBV18 to TRBJ2-3, with TRBD2 identical over 14 bases. J lost 6 bases, V lost 2 bases, and 4 bases had no gene match. Germline V gene sequence: CDR1 KGHSH, CDR2 LQKENI. The CDR3 has 16 amino acids.

The chain couples TRBV11-3 to TRBJ2-4; D is unresolved. The CDR3 runs 11 residues. Trimming pared 4 bases from V and 7 bases from J, leaving 5 bases between. Per germline, CDR1 SGHNT and CDR2 YENEEA. In DNA form, the CDR3 reads TGTGCCAGCAGCTCCGGGAACATTCAGTACTTC. As protein: CASSSGNIQYF.

The gene calls are TRBV28 and TRBJ1-5, with D hard to call. V lost 3 bases and J lost 0, with 15 bases in between. Germline V gene data show CDR1 as MDHEN and CDR2 as SYDVKM. CDR3 length: 17 residues. The CDR3 nucleotides read TGTGCCAGCAGTTTCTGGTGGCAAATCAATAGCAATCAGCCCCAGCATTTT. Translated, it gives CASSFWWQINSNQPQHF.

About this clone: In the same sample, other DNA sequences code for this CDR3. The rearrangement joins TRBV28 to TRBJ2-7; D uncertain. The CDR3 is made up of 12 amino acids. Trimming pared 2 bases from V and 1 base from J, leaving 3 bases between. Germline assignment: CDR1 MDHEN and CDR2 SYDVKM. The DNA for the CDR3 is TGTGCCAGCAGTTTAGTTTCCTACGAGCAGTACTTC. Protein sequence: CASSLVSYEQYF. Drawing the rest from reference TRBV28 and TRBJ2-7, the complete variable domain is DVKVTQSSRYLVKRTGEKVFLECVQDMDHENMFWYRQDPGLGLRLIYFSYDVKMKEKGDIPEGYSVSREKKERFSLILESASTNQTSMYLCASSLVSYEQYFGPGTRLTVT.

This clone was seen only once. This chain uses TRBV7-6 with TRBJ2-5; D unclear. Germline lookup yields CDR1 SGHVS and CDR2 FNYEAQ. V dropped 1 base and J dropped 1 base, with 4 bases sitting between them. The CDR3 runs 13 residues. CDR3 in amino acids: CASSLVSQETQYF. CDR3 DNA: TGTGCCAGCAGCTTAGTCTCCCAAGAGACCCAGTACTTC.

This rearrangement joins TRBV29-1 to TRBJ1-2; no definite D call. Germline V lookup: CDR1 SQVTM, CDR2 ANQGSEA. The V gene lost 2 bases and the J gene lost 4 bases, with 8 bases spanning the gap. This CDR3 contains 12 residues. The CDR3 nucleotides read TGCAGCGTTGAATGGGTCGGCTATGGCTACACCTTC. It codes for CSVEWVGYGYTF.

This sequence joins TRBV11-2 and TRBJ2-1; no reliable D call. The CDR3 is made up of 16 amino acids. Germline V gene data show CDR1 as SGHAT and CDR2 as FQNNGV. V was trimmed by 5 bases and J by 0 bases, leaving 14 bases between them. The CDR3 loop is CASSPLTPLSYNEQFF. In DNA form, the CDR3 reads TGTGCCAGCAGCCCACTAACACCGCTCTCCTACAATGAGCAGTTCTTC.

This chain links TRBV10-1 with TRBJ2-4, with D possibly matching TRBD2 (5 bases). Germline-derived CDR1 and CDR2 are WNHNN and SYGVQD (reference sequence). This CDR3 comprises 13 residues. V gave up 4 bases and J gave up 3 bases, with 7 bases separating them. CDR3 coding DNA: TGCGCCAGCAGTGCCGGGGACAAAAACATTCAGTACTTC. Amino acids: CASSAGDKNIQYF.

The chain carries TRBV10-3 and TRBJ2-7; no definite D call. The length of the CDR3 is 12 residues. Germline values: CDR1 ENHRY, CDR2 SYGVKD. Trimming removed 2 bases from V and 7 bases from J, with 9 bases in between. The CDR3 protein is CAISEPPGEQYF. CDR3 coding DNA: TGTGCCATCAGTGAGCCGCCCGGGGAGCAGTACTTC.

The V call is TRBV9, the J call TRBJ2-3; TRBD2 matches at 12 bases. Trimming at V came to 0 bases and at J to 1 base, leaving 6 bases not matched to a gene. Germline assignment: CDR1 SGDLS and CDR2 YYNGEE. The CDR3 length is 18 residues. CDR3 residues: CASSVGLAGALGTDTQYF. The CDR3 nucleotides read TGTGCCAGCAGCGTAGGACTAGCGGGAGCCCTGGGCACAGATACGCAGTATTTT. Variable domain in full (rest from reference TRBV9 and TRBJ2-3): DSGVTQTPKHLITATGQRVTLRCSPRSGDLSVYWYQQSLDQGLQFLIQYYNGEERAKGNILERFSAQQFPDLHSELNLSSLELGDSALYFCASSVGLAGALGTDTQYFGPGTRLTVL.

V is TRBV11-2 and J is TRBJ1-2; D gene uncertain. The CDR3 is 14 residues long. The ends were cut back, 1 base at V and 6 bases at J, with 12 bases in the middle. Germline CDR1 and CDR2: SGHAT and FQNNGV. The CDR3 nucleotides are TGTGCCAGCAGCTTAGGGTCCGGAATTGATGGCTACACCTTC. Amino acids: CASSLGSGIDGYTF.

CDR3 bases: TGTGCCAGCTCCCGAAAAGAGAACACTGAAGCTTTCTTT. Protein sequence: CASSRKENTEAFF. This sequence joins TRBV27 and TRBJ1-1; the D is unclear. The germline V gene encodes CDR1 MNHEY and CDR2 SMNVEV (reference sequence). Trimming stripped 8 bases from V and 1 base from J, with 11 bases between. The CDR3 sequence is 13 residues long.

This chain connects TRBV19 to TRBJ2-7; D gene ambiguous. This CDR3 contains 13 residues. Trimming shortened V by 5 bases and J by 7 bases, and 15 bases separated the two germline ends. Germline loops: CDR1 LNHDA, CDR2 SQIVND (reference sequence). CDR3 nucleotides: TGTGCCAGTAGTCCGGACCATTTGTGGGAGCAGTACTTC. Translation gives CASSPDHLWEQYF.

The chain uses TRBV29-1 and TRBJ2-3, with a possible D match to TRBD2 (5 bases). Deletions cut 4 bases from V and 2 bases from J, with 7 bases between. The CDR3 extends over 12 amino acids. From germline, CDR1 is SQVTM and CDR2 ANQGSEA. Written as DNA, the CDR3 is TGCAGCGTTGCGCTAGCCACAGATACGCAGTATTTT. Residues: CSVALATDTQYF.